The clone carrying this TCR beta chain was counted between two and nine times. The antigen is undetermined. One end of the junction varies from germline; a read error may be responsible. Profiling relied on immunoSEQ multiplex PCR, and the TCRdb table lists in-frame clones only, not all of them. The table lists about 73,000 clones, 87% of them singletons. The sample is drawn from a study of radiotherapy plus CTLA-4 blockade in lung cancer. Focal radiation was given together with CTLA-4 blockade (ipilimumab) to patients with chemo-refractory metastatic non-small-cell lung cancer. Study-level points and caveats: It was early blood T cell clone dynamics, with interferon-beta, that reportedly best predicted response. Radiotherapy was combined with ipilimumab, and tumor-derived TCR clones then expanded in blood.

The source material was peripheral blood, sampled from a patient treated with radiotherapy plus ipilimumab. The receptor's source is a human donor with non-small cell lung cancer that progressed on radiotherapy plus ipilimumab.

The CDR3 here is CASSPPGGRAVLF. CDR3 nucleotides: TGTGCCAGCAGCCCCCCCGGCGGGAGGGCGGTGCTCTTC. The chain employs TRBV7-2 and TRBJ2-1, with TRBD2 matching over 9 bases. The CDR3 runs 13 residues. Germline V gene data show CDR1 as SGHTA and CDR2 as FQGNSA. The whole variable domain, filled in from reference TRBV7-2 and TRBJ2-1, reads GAGVSQSPSNKVTEKGKDVELRCDPISGHTALYWYRQSLGQGLEFLIYFQGNSAPDKSGLPSDRFSAERTGGSVSTLTIQRTQQEDSAVYLCASSPPGGRAVLFGPGTRLTVL.